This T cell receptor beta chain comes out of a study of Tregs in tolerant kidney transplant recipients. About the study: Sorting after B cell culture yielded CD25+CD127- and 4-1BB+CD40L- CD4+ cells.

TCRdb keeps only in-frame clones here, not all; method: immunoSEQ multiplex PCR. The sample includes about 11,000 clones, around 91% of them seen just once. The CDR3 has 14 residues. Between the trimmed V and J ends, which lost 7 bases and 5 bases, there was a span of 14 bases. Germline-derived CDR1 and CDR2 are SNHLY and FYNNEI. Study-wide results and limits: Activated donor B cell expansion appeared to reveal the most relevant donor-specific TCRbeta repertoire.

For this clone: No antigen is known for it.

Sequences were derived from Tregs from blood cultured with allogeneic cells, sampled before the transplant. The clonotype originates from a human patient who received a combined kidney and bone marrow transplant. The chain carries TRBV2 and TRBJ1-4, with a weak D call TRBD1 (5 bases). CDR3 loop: CASTRDGLNEKLFF. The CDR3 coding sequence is TGTGCCAGCACGCGGGACGGATTAAATGAAAAACTGTTTTTT. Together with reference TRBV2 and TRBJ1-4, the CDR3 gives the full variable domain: EPEVTQTPSHQVTQMGQEVILRCVPISNHLYFYWYRQILGQKVEFLVSFYNNEISEKSEIFDDQFSVERPDGSNFTLKIRSTKLEDSAMYFCASTRDGLNEKLFFGSGTQLSVL.